The 4 T cell receptor beta chains listed next were all sequenced from one sample in a study of CD8 T cells in Susac syndrome. A quantity of roughly 0.5 to 1 ug RNA underwent reverse transcription using random hexamers. Each CDR3 protein is one row after TCRdb ran MiXCR on the immunoSEQ multiplex PCR reads. The sample shows 250,000 to 350,000 distinct CDR3 sequences, just over 90% of them seen only once. Specimen: CD4+ T cells from PBMCs. Receptors originate from a human donor with multiple sclerosis.

This clonotype was picked up a small number of times. The genes are TRBV7-9 and TRBJ2-5; D is perhaps TRBD2 (6 bases). CDR3 length: 14 residues. Germline V gives CDR1 SEHNR, CDR2 FQNEAQ (reference sequence). V lost 5 bases and J 2 bases, leaving 12 bases between the germline ends. The CDR3: CASSPWRDQETQYF. CDR3 DNA: TGTGCCAGCAGCCCATGGAGGGATCAAGAGACCCAGTACTTC.

The chain has TRBV6-1 and TRBJ1-6; D not certain. This CDR3 has 13 residues. Looked up from germline, CDR1 is MNHNS and CDR2 is SASEGT. Trimming stripped 7 bases from V and 11 bases from J, with 15 bases between. The CDR3: CASTPAGAPPLHF. In DNA form, the CDR3 reads TGTGCCAGCACTCCTGCCGGTGCGCCACCCCTCCACTTT.

This clonotype was counted a single time. The rearrangement joins TRBV7-3 to TRBJ2-3, with D unclear. Germline assignment: CDR1 SGHTA and CDR2 FQGTGA. Trimming stripped 1 base from V and 6 bases from J, with 17 bases between. The CDR3 is 16 amino acids. The CDR3 DNA is TGTGCCAGCAGCTTAAGGGCGACAATTGGGGATGATACGCAGTATTTT. As protein: CASSLRATIGDDTQYF. The complete variable domain, with remaining parts taken from reference TRBV7-3 and TRBJ2-3, reads GAGVSQTPSNKVTEKGKYVELRCDPISGHTALYWYRQSLGQGPEFLIYFQGTGAADDSGLPNDRFFAVRPEGSVSTLKIQRTERGDSAVYLCASSLRATIGDDTQYFGPGTRLTVL.

This clonotype showed up just once. The chain uses TRBV28 and TRBJ2-1; 12 positions agree with TRBD2. CDR1 and CDR2 (germline): MDHEN, SYDVKM. Trimming cost V 5 bases and J 6 bases; bases outside gene matches: 5. CDR3 length equals 15 residues. CDR3 nucleotide sequence: TGTGCCAGCAGTCTAGCGGGGGGGCGCGGCAATGAGCAGTTCTTC. Translated, it gives CASSLAGGRGNEQFF.